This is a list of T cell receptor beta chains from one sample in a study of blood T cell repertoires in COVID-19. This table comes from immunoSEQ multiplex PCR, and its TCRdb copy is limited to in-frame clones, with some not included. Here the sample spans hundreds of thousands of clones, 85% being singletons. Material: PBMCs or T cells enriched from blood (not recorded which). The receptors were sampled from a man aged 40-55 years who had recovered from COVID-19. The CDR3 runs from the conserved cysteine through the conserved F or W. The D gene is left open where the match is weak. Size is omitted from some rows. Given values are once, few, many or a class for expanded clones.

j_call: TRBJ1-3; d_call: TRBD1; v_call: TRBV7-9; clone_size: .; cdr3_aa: CASSSTGTGGGNTIYF; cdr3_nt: TGTGCCAGCAGCTCAACCGGGACAGGGGGAGGAAACACCATATATTTT
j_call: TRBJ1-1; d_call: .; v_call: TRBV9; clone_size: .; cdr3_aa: CASSPGFPGTEAFF; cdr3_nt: TGTGCCAGCAGTCCCGGGTTCCCGGGGACTGAAGCTTTCTTT
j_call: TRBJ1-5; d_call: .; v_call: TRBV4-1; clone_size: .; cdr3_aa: CASSQVWQNNNQPQHF; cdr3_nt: TGCGCCAGCAGCCAAGTATGGCAGAACAACAATCAGCCCCAGCATTTT
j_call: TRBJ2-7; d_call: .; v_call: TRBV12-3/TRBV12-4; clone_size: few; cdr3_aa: CASSFTGLNEQYF; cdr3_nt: TGTGCCAGCAGTTTTACGGGATTGAACGAGCAGTACTTC
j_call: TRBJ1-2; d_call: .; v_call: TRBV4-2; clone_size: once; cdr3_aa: CASSQDAGSLNYGYTF; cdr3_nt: TGTGCCAGCAGCCAAGACGCAGGGTCCCTTAACTATGGCTACACCTTC
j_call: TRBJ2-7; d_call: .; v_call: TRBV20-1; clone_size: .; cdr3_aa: CSASPSQTGRYEQYF; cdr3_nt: TGCAGTGCGAGTCCCTCCCAGACAGGCCGCTACGAGCAGTACTTC
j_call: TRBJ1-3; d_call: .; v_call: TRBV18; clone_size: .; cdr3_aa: CASSTDSGNTIYF; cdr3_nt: TGTGCCAGCTCAACAGACTCTGGAAACACCATATATTTT
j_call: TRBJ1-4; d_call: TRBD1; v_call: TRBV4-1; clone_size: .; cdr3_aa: CASSQDREWGEKLFF; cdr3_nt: TGCGCCAGCAGCCAGGACAGGGAATGGGGAGAAAAACTGTTTTTT
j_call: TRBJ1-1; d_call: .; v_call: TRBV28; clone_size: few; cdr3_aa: CASRLLRGTEAFF; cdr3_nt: TGTGCCAGCAGGTTACTCAGGGGAACTGAAGCTTTCTTT
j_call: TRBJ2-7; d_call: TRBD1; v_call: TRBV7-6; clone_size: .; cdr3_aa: CASSLGDRGVAYEQYF; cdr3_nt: TGTGCCAGCAGCTTAGGAGACAGGGGGGTGGCTTACGAGCAGTACTTC
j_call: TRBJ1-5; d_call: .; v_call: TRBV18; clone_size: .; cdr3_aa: CASSPGATPQHF; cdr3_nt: TGTGCCAGCTCACCGGGGGCGACACCCCAGCATTTT
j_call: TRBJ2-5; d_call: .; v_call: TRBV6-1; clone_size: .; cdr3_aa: CASSEARGGTGTQYF; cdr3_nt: TGTGCCAGCAGTGAAGCGCGTGGGGGGACGGGGACCCAGTACTTC
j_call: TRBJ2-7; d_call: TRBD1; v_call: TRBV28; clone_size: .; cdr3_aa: CASRGTAPYEQYF; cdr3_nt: TGTGCCAGCAGAGGGACAGCACCCTACGAGCAGTACTTC
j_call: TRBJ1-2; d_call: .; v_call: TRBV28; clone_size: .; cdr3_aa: CASRSTGRVYGYTF; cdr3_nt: TGTGCCAGCAGGTCAACCGGGAGGGTCTATGGCTACACCTTC